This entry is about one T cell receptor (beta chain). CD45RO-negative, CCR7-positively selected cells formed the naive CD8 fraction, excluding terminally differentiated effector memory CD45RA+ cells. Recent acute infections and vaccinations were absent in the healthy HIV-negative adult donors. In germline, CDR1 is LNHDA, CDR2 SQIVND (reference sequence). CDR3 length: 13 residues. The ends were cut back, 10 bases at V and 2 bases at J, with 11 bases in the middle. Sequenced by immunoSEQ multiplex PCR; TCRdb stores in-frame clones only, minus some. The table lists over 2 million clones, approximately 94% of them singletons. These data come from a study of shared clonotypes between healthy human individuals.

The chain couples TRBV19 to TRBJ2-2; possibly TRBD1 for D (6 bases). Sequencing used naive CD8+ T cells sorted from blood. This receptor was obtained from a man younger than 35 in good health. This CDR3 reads CATYRVNTGELFF. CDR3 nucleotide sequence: TGTGCCACTTACAGGGTTAACACCGGGGAGCTGTTTTTT.